These 9 T cell receptor beta chains came from one sample sequenced in a study of T cell repertoires in cytomegalovirus infection. TCRdb analysed the reads with MiXCR anew, one entry per CDR3 protein. The sample holds around 740,000 distinct CDR3 sequences, less than 40% seen once. The material sequenced was PBMCs. The receptors were gathered from a human donor in good health (CMV status not recorded). Some clones in this sample may be carry-over from other donors' samples.

The rearrangement uses TRBV28 and TRBJ1-1; D ambiguous. The CDR3 spans 13 residues. The V end lost 1 base, the J end lost 10 bases, and 13 bases lay between the germline ends. Germline CDR1 reads MDHEN; CDR2 reads SYDVKM. The CDR3 DNA sequence: TGTGCCAGCAGTTTATTCCCCCTCGAAGTAGCTTTCTTT. It specifies CASSLFPLEVAFF.

This clonotype has more than one count but fewer than ten. The chain combines TRBV7-9 with TRBJ2-1; D may match TRBD1 or TRBD2 (6 bases each). The V end lost 3 bases, the J end lost 7 bases, and 16 bases lay between the germline ends. Per the germline V gene, CDR1 is SEHNR and CDR2 is FQNEAQ (reference sequence). The CDR3 contains 15 residues. CDR3 sequence (DNA): TGTGCCAGCAGCTTGGATGGGGGGCTGAGGAATGAGCAGTTCTTC. This codes for CASSLDGGLRNEQFF.

The chain is built from TRBV11-3 and TRBJ2-1; 12 bases are shared with TRBD2. V lost 7 bases to trimming and J lost 9 bases; unmatched junction nucleotides: 7. This CDR3 has 14 amino acids. The V gene's germline CDR1 is SGHNT and CDR2 YENEEA. In nucleotides, the CDR3 is TGTGCCAGCACCACGACTAGCGGGAGTGGTGAGCAGTTCTTC. This encodes CASTTTSGSGEQFF.

The table lists this clonotype with a few counts. The chain is built from TRBV28 and TRBJ2-4; the match to TRBD1 covers 7 bases. This CDR3 is 15 amino acids long. V was clipped by 7 bases and J by 0 bases; unmatched bases: 6. The germline CDR1 and CDR2 sequences are MDHEN and SYDVKM. CDR3 DNA sequence: TGTGCCAGCACTACAGGGGCCCGAGCCAAAAACATTCAGTACTTC. Protein sequence: CASTTGARAKNIQYF.

The genes are TRBV28 and TRBJ1-2, with no clear D. The CDR3 covers 14 residues. The V and J ends lost 5 bases and 3 bases respectively, with 13 bases between them. CDR1 and CDR2 from the germline V gene are MDHEN and SYDVKM. CDR3 coding DNA: TGTGCCAGCAGTCTGCGGGAGCCCTACTATGGCTACACCTTC. Protein: CASSLREPYYGYTF.

The chain carries TRBV7-6 and TRBJ2-5; 14 bases fit TRBD2. This CDR3 region has 15 residues. In germline, CDR1 is SGHVS, CDR2 FNYEAQ. The junction had 5 bases not matched to a gene; V was cut back by 6 bases and J by 5 bases. The CDR3, as DNA: TGTGCCAGCAGTGGGACTAGCGGGAGTGTGGAGACCCAGTACTTC. It translates to CASSGTSGSVETQYF.

A note on this clonotype: A read error may account for a junction end that differs from germline. The chain is built from TRBV7-8 and TRBJ2-1, with a possible D match to TRBD2 (5 bases). This CDR3 region has 18 residues. Germline V gene lookup returns CDR1 SGHVS and CDR2 FQNEAQ. The CDR3 DNA reads as TGTGCCAGCTGCTTAGCCCCGTACGGAGCGGAGCTATACAATGAGCAGTTCTTC. Translation: CASCLAPYGAELYNEQFF. The full variable domain, rest sourced from reference TRBV7-8 and TRBJ2-1, is GAGVSQSPRYKVAKRGQDVALRCDPISGHVSLFWYQQALGQGPEFLTYFQNEAQLDKSGLPSDRFFAERPEGSVSTLKIQRTQQEDSAVYLCASCLAPYGAELYNEQFFGPGTRLTVL.

This clonotype has a single count. This chain connects TRBV7-3 to TRBJ2-5; TRBD1 is a possible D gene (6 bases). Per germline, CDR1 SGHTA and CDR2 FQGTGA. V was cut by 1 base and J by 1 base, with 10 bases left in between. CDR3 length: 15 residues. CDR3 DNA: TGTGCCAGCAGCTTAAGAGGGGGTTCCCAAGAGACCCAGTACTTC. It encodes CASSLRGGSQETQYF.

V usage is TRBV20-1 and J usage is TRBJ2-7; 7 bases match TRBD1. CDR1 and CDR2 (germline): DFQATT, SNEGSKA (reference sequence). The CDR3 sequence is 17 residues long. Trimming cost V 1 base and J 1 base; bases outside gene matches: 13. The CDR3, as DNA: TGCAGTGCTAGAGCCGTAAACGCACCAGGGGGTTCCTACGAGCAGTACTTC. Protein: CSARAVNAPGGSYEQYF.